The next 2 T cell receptor beta chains were all read from a single sample in a study of cytomegalovirus exposure and HLA in healthy donors. PCR amplification relied on 60 Vbeta primers (plus 13 Jbeta primers). Clones were read by immunoSEQ multiplex PCR, and TCRdb kept only the in-frame ones, dropping some. The sample holds 130,000 to 150,000 clones, approximately 80% seen once. Material: PBMCs. These receptors came from a woman in her 50s in good health and CMV-seronegative.

The chain has TRBV9 and TRBJ2-3; TRBD2 is a possible D gene (6 bases). The CDR3 totals 14 residues. V lost 6 bases to trimming and J lost 2 bases, with 13 bases between them. CDR1 is SGDLS and CDR2 is YYNGEE in the germline V gene. CDR3: CASNGGPFTDTQYF. The DNA of the CDR3 is TGTGCCAGCAACGGGGGTCCCTTCACAGATACGCAGTATTTT.

V gene TRBV27 combines with J gene TRBJ2-7; D may be TRBD1 (6 bases). The CDR3 has 12 residues. V lost 3 bases, J lost 6 bases, and 9 bases lay in between. Germline lookup yields CDR1 MNHEY and CDR2 SMNVEV (reference sequence). The CDR3 is CASSFWGREQYF. The CDR3 DNA sequence: TGTGCCAGCAGTTTTTGGGGGCGCGAGCAGTACTTC.